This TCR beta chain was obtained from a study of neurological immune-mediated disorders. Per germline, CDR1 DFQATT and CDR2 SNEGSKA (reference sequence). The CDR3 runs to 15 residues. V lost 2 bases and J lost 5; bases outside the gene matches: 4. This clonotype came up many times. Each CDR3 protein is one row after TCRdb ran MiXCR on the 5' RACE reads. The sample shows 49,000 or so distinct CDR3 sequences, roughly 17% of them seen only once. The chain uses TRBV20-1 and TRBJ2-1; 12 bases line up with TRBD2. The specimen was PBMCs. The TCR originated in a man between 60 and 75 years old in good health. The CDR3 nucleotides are TGCAGTGCTAGACTCGCTAGCGGGAGGGACAATGAGCAGTTCTTC. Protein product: CSARLASGRDNEQFF.